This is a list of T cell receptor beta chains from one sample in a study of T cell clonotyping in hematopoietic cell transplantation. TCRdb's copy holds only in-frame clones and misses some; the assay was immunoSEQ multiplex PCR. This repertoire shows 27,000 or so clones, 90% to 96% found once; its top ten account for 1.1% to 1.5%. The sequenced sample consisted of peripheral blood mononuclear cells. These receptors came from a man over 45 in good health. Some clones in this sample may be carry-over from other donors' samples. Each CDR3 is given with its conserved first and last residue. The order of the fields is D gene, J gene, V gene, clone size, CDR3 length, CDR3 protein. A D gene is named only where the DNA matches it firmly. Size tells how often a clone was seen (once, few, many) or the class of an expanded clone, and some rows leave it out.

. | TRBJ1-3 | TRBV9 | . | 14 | CASSVEFAGNTIYF
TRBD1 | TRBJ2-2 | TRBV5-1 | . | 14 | CASSLGTGAGELFF
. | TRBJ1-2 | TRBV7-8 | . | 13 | CASSFRLNYGYTF
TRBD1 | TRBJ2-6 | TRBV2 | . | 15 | CASSRDSSGANVLTF
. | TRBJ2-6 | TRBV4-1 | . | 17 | CASSQDLGSSGANVLTF
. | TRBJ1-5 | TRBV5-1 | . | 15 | CASSIGGVINQPQHF
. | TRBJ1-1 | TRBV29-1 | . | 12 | CSVERGGTEAFF
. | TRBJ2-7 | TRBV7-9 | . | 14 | CASSSNLGTYEQYF
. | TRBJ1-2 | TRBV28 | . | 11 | CASSTYYGYTF
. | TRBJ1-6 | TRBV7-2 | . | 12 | CASSILNSPLHF
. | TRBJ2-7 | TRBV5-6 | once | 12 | CASSTGDYEQYF
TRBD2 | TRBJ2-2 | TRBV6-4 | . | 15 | CASSASSGSTGELFF
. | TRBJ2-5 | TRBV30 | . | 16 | CAWSVLGGGTQETQYF
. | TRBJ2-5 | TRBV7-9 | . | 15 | CASSLMLGYREAQYF
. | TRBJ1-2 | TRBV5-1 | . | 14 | CASSLERGGDGYTF
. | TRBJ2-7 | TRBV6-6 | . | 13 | CASSYFDPGEQYF
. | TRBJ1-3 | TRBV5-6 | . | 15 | CASSFWTVPGNTIYF
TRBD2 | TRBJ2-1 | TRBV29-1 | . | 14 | CSVDVRGGMDEQFF
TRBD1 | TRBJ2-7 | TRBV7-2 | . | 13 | CASSSRGPSEQYF
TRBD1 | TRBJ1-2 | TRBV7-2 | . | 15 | CASSSGQGAYYGYTF
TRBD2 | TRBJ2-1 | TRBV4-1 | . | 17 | CASSQHRLAKSYNEQFF
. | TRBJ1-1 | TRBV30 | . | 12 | CAWSVRGVEAFF
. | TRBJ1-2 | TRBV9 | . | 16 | CASSGLGDSMGYGYTF
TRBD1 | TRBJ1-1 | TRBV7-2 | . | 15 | CASSPRTGGNTEAFF
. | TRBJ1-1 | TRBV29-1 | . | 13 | CSAEGGLDTEAFF
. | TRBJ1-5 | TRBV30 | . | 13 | CAWSVGYRQPQHF
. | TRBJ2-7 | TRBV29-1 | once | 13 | CSVAAGLSYEQYF
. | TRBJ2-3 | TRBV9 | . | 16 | CASSAPQQGTTDTQYF
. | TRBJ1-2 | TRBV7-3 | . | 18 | CASSLTGDLSSTNYGYTF
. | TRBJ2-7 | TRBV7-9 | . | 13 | CASSLNPPYEQYF
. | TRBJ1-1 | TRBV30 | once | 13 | CAWMDSGGGEAFF
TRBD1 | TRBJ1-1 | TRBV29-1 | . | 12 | CSEGTANTEAFF
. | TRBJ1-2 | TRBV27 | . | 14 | CASRESGTPEGYTF
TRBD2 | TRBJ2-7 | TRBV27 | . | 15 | CASSLQAGGFFAQYF
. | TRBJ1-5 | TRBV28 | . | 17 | CASSLGGADSSNQPQHF
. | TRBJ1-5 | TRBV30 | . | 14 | CAWREAGLKEPQHF
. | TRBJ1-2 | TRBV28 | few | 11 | CASSSVSGYTF
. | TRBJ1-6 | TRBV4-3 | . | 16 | CASSQDRQNYNSPLHF
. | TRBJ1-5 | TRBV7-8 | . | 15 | CASSPTSAGNQPQHF